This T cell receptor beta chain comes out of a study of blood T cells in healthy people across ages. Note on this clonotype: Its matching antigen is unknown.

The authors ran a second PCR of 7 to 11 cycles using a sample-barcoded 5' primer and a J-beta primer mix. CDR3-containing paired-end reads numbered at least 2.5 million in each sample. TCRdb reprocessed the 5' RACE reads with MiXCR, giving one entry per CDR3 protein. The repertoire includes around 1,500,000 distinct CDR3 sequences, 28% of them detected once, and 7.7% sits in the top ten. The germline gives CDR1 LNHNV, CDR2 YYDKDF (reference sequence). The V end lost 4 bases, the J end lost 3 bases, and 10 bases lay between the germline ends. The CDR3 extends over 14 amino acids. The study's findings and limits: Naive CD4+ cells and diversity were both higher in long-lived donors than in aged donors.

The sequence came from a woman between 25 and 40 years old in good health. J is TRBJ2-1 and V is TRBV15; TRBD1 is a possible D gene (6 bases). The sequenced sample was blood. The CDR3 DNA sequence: TGTGCCACCAGCATAACGGGACACTACAATGAGCAGTTCTTC. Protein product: CATSITGHYNEQFF.